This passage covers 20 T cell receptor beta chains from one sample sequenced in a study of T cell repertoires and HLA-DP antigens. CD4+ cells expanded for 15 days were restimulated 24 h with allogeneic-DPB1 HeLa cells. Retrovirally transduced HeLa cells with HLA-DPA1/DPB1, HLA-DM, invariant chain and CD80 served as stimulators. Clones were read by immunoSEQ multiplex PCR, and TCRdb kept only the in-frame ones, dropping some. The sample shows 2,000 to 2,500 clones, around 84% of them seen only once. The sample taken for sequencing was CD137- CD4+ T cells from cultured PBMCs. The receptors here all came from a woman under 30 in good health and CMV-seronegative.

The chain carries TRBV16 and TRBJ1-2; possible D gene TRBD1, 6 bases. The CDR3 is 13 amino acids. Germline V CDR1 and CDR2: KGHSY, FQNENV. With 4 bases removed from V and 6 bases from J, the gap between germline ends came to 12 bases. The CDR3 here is CASSRQEFDGYTF. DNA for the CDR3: TGTGCCAGCAGCCGACAGGAGTTCGATGGCTACACCTTC.

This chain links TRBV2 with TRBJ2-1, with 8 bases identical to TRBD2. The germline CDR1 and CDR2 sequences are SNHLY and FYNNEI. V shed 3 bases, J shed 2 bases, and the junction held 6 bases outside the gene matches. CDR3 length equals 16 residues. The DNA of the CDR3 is TGTGCCAGCAGTGATCCCGGGAGGGGTGCCTACAATGAGCAGTTCTTC. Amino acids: CASSDPGRGAYNEQFF.

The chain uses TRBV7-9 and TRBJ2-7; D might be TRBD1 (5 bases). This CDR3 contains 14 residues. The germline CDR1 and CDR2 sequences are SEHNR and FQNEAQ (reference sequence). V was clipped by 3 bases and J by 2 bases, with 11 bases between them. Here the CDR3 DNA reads TGTGCCAGCAGCTTTCAGGGAATCCCCTACGAGCAGTACTTC. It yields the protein CASSFQGIPYEQYF. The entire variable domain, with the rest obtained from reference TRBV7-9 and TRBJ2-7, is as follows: DTGVSQNPRHKITKRGQNVTFRCDPISEHNRLYWYRQTLGQGPEFLTYFQNEAQLEKSRLLSDRFSAERPKGSFSTLEIQRTEQGDSAMYLCASSFQGIPYEQYFGPGTRLTVT.

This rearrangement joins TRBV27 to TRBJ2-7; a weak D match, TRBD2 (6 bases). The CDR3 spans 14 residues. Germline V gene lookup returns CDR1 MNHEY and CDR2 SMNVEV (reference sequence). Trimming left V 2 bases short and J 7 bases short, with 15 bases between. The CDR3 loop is CASSLRQGGEEQYF. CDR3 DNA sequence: TGTGCCAGCAGTTTACGGCAGGGCGGGGAGGAGCAGTACTTC.

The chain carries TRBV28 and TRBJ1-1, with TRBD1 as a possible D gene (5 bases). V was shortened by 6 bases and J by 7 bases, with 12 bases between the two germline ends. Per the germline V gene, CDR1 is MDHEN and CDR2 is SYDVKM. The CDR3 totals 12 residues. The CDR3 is CASSRPGFEAFF. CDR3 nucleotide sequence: TGTGCCAGCAGCCGCCCAGGGTTTGAAGCTTTCTTT.

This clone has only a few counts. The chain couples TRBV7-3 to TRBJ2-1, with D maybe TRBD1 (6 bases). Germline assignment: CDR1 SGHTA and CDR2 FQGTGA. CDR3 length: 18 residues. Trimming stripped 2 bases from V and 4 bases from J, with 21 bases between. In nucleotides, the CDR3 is TGTGCCAGCAGCTTAGGGCACGTACAGGGTAATCGTTACAATGAGCAGTTCTTC. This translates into CASSLGHVQGNRYNEQFF.

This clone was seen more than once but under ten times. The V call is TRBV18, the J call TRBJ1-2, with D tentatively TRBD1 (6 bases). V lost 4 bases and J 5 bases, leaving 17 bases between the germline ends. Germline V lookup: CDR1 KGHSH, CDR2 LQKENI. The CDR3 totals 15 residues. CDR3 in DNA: TGTGCCAGCTCACTCCGGGTGGGGGCAACATATGGCTACACCTTC. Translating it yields CASSLRVGATYGYTF.

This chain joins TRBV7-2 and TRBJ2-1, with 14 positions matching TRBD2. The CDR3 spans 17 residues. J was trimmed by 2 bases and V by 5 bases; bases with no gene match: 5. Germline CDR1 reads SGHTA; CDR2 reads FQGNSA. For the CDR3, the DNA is TGTGCCAGCAGCAAGACTAGCGGGGGGGCCGCCTACAATGAGCAGTTCTTC. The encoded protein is CASSKTSGGAAYNEQFF. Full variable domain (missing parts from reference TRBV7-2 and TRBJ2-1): GAGVSQSPSNKVTEKGKDVELRCDPISGHTALYWYRQSLGQGLEFLIYFQGNSAPDKSGLPSDRFSAERTGGSVSTLTIQRTQQEDSAVYLCASSKTSGGAAYNEQFFGPGTRLTVL.

The CDR3 here is CASSRGQGHTEAFF. The CDR3 DNA reads as TGTGCCAGCAGCCGCGGGCAGGGGCACACTGAAGCTTTCTTT. The gene calls are TRBV6-5 and TRBJ1-1; D possibly corresponds to TRBD1 (6 bases). The CDR3 has 14 amino acids. V lost 6 bases and J 3 bases, leaving 14 bases between the germline ends. Germline V gene lookup returns CDR1 MNHEY and CDR2 SVGAGI.

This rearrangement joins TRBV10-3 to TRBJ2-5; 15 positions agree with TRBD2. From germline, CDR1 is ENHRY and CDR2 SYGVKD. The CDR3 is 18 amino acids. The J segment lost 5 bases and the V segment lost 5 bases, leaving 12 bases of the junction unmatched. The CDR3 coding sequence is TGTGCCATCAGTTCCGGACTAGCGGGAGGGTTCGACCTGGAGACCCAGTACTTC. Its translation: CAISSGLAGGFDLETQYF.

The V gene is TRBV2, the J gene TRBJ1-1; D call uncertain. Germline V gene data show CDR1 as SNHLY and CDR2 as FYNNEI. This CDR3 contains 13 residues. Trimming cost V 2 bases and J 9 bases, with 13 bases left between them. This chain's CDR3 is CASSEQRAHKAFF. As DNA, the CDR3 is TGTGCCAGCAGTGAACAAAGGGCCCACAAAGCTTTCTTT.

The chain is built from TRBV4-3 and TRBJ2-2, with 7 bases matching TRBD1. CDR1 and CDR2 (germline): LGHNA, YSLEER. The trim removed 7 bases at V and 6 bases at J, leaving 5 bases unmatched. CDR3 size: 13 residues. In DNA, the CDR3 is TGCGCCAGCACCCGCACAGGGGCCGGGGAGCTGTTTTTT. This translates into CASTRTGAGELFF.

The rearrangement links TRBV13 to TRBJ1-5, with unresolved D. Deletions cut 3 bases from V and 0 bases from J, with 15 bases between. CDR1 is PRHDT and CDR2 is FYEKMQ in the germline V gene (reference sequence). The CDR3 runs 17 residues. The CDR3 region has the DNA TGTGCCAGCAGCTTCGGCGGCATAAGGCATAGCAATCAGCCCCAGCATTTT. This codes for CASSFGGIRHSNQPQHF.

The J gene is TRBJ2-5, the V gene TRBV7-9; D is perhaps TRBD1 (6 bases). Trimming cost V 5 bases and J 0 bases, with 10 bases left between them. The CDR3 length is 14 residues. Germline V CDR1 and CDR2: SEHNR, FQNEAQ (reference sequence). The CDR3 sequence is CASSPRGYQETQYF. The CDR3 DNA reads TGTGCCAGCAGCCCTAGGGGGTACCAAGAGACCCAGTACTTC.

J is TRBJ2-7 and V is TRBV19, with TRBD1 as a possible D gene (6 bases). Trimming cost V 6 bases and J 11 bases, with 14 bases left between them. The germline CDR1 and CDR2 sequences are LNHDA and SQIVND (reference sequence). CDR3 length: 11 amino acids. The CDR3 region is CASRSGEAKYF. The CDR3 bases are TGTGCCAGTAGATCAGGGGAAGCCAAGTACTTC.

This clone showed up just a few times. The CDR3 bases are TGTGCCTGGAGTGTAGGGGACACACGTAACTATGGCTACACCTTC. It encodes CAWSVGDTRNYGYTF. J is TRBJ1-2 and V is TRBV30; tentatively, D is TRBD1 (6 bases). In germline, CDR1 is GTSNPN, CDR2 SVGIG (reference sequence). The CDR3 runs to 15 residues. V was pared by 0 bases and J by 1 base, with 12 bases between.

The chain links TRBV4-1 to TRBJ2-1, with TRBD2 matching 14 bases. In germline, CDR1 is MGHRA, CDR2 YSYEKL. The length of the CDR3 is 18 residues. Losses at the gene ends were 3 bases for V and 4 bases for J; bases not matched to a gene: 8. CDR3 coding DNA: TGCGCCAGCAGCCACGGACTAGCGGGGGGCCCTGCTTACAATGAGCAGTTCTTC. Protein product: CASSHGLAGGPAYNEQFF.

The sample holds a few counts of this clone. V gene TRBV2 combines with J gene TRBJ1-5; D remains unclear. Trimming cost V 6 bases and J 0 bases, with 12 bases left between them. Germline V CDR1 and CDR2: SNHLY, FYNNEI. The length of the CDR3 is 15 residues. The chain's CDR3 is CASRNEGDSNQPQHF. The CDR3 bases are TGTGCCAGCAGAAACGAAGGAGATAGCAATCAGCCCCAGCATTTT.

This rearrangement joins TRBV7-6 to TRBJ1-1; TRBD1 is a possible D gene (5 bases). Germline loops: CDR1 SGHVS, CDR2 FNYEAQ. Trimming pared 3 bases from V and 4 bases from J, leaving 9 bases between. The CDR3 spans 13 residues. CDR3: CASSLGGSTEAFF. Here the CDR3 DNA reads TGTGCCAGCAGCTTGGGGGGTTCCACTGAAGCTTTCTTT.

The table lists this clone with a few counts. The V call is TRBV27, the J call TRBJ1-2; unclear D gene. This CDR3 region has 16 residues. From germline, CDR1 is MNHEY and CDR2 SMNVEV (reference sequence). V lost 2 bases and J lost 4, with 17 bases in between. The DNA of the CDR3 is TGTGCCAGCAGTTTAGAGGCCCCCCGGGGTGCCTATGGCTACACCTTC. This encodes CASSLEAPRGAYGYTF.